The next 7 T cell receptor beta chains were all read from a single sample in a study of follicular helper T cells after annual influenza vaccination. The time point is: 2015-2016 season, pre-vaccination. Here immunoSEQ multiplex PCR was the method, and the copy in TCRdb shows in-frame clones only, minus some. The sample consists of several thousand clones, 82% of them appearing once. The specimen comprised CXCR5+ CD38- circulating T follicular helper cells from blood, sampled on the day of influenza vaccination. Subset in this sample: circulating Tfh, non-naive CD4+CXCR5+PD-1+ (ICOS+CD38+ or ICOS-CD38-). The receptors were sampled from an adult who received the influenza vaccine.

The genes are TRBV5-1 and TRBJ1-1, with 9 bases lining up with TRBD1. Losses at the gene ends were 0 bases for V and 3 bases for J; bases not matched to a gene: 3. The germline gives CDR1 SGHRS, CDR2 YFSETQ. The CDR3 has 15 amino acids. The CDR3 coding sequence is TGCGCCAGCAGCTTGGGGGACAGGGCGTACACTGAAGCTTTCTTT. This gives the protein CASSLGDRAYTEAFF.

This chain links TRBV5-1 with TRBJ2-3; D unresolved. In germline, CDR1 is SGHRS, CDR2 YFSETQ. The CDR3 runs to 15 residues. Deletions cut 1 base from V and 0 bases from J, with 9 bases between. This CDR3 is CASSLSQLSTDTQYF. CDR3 nucleotide sequence: TGCGCCAGCAGCTTGTCCCAACTCAGCACAGATACGCAGTATTTT.

The J gene is TRBJ1-1, the V gene TRBV18; D not resolved. The V gene's germline CDR1 is KGHSH and CDR2 LQKENI. This CDR3 has 12 amino acids. V was shortened by 3 bases and J by 5 bases, with 7 bases between the two germline ends. CDR3 sequence reads: CASSPGRTEAFF. The CDR3 nucleotides are TGTGCCAGCTCACCGGGGAGAACTGAAGCTTTCTTT.

The sample holds a few counts of this clone. This chain connects TRBV28 to TRBJ2-7, with 7 bases matching TRBD1. This CDR3 region has 15 residues. The V gene's germline CDR1 is MDHEN and CDR2 SYDVKM. V lost 5 bases to trimming and J lost 1 base; unmatched junction nucleotides: 8. The CDR3 DNA reads TGTGCCAGCAGTCTGAGGACAGGACTTTCCTACGAGCAGTACTTC. It specifies CASSLRTGLSYEQYF.

J is TRBJ2-3 and V is TRBV6-6, with TRBD2 as a possible D gene (6 bases). The germline CDR1 and CDR2 sequences are MNHNY and SVGAGI (reference sequence). The length of the CDR3 is 11 residues. V lost 4 bases and J lost 11, with 10 bases in between. The DNA for the CDR3 is TGTGCCAGCAGTTCCCGGGACTGGCAGTATTTT. This encodes CASSSRDWQYF.

The chain carries TRBV10-1 and TRBJ2-1, with 11 positions matching TRBD2. Germline values: CDR1 WNHNN, CDR2 SYGVQD (reference sequence). V lost 3 bases, J lost 6 bases, and 10 bases stayed unmatched. This CDR3 contains 17 residues. This CDR3 is CASSDRRLAGQGNEQFF. The CDR3 DNA reads TGCGCCAGCAGTGACCGCCGACTAGCGGGACAAGGCAATGAGCAGTTCTTC.

The chain uses TRBV19 and TRBJ1-2; D remains unclear. Germline values: CDR1 LNHDA, CDR2 SQIVND (reference sequence). Trimming pared 9 bases from V and 4 bases from J, leaving 21 bases between. CDR3 size: 15 residues. The CDR3 protein is CASRGSFLPIYGYTF. CDR3 sequence (DNA): TGTGCCAGCCGAGGCTCTTTTCTTCCTATCTATGGCTACACCTTC.